These 25 T cell receptor beta chains were sequenced from one sample in a study of cytomegalovirus exposure and HLA in healthy donors. PCR amplification relied on 60 Vbeta primers (plus 13 Jbeta primers). The table came from immunoSEQ multiplex PCR; TCRdb's copy has only in-frame clones and leaves some out. Here the sample spans approximately 150,000 clones, approximately 80% being singletons. Sequencing was done on a sample of PBMCs. All receptors derive from a woman aged 18 to 35 in good health and CMV-seronegative.

J is TRBJ1-5 and V is TRBV27, with TRBD1 matching 7 bases. The V and J ends lost 5 bases and 2 bases, in that order; junction bases with no gene match: 6. The V gene's germline CDR1 is MNHEY and CDR2 SMNVEV (reference sequence). This CDR3 is built from 15 residues. The DNA for the CDR3 is TGTGCCAGCAGTCCCGGAGGGGGCCGCAATCAGCCCCAGCATTTT. Its protein is CASSPGGGRNQPQHF.

This clone was detected once. The chain uses TRBV5-1 and TRBJ2-7, with TRBD2 matching 9 bases. The germline CDR1 and CDR2 sequences are SGHRS and YFSETQ. The V and J ends lost 5 bases and 2 bases, in that order; junction bases with no gene match: 5. The CDR3 runs 14 residues. For the CDR3, the DNA is TGCGCCAGCAGTTTAGCGGGAGTAGCCTACGAGCAGTACTTC. This sequence encodes CASSLAGVAYEQYF.

The chain employs TRBV9 and TRBJ2-3; weak D call: TRBD2 (5 bases). The CDR3 consists of 13 residues. Germline lookup yields CDR1 SGDLS and CDR2 YYNGEE. V lost 9 bases, J lost 6 bases, and 17 bases lay in between. The CDR3 loop reads CAITGPPGDTQYF. The CDR3 DNA sequence: TGTGCCATCACCGGACCGCCGGGGGATACGCAGTATTTT. Based on the CDR3 plus reference TRBV9 and TRBJ2-3, the full variable domain is DSGVTQTPKHLITATGQRVTLRCSPRSGDLSVYWYQQSLDQGLQFLIQYYNGEERAKGNILERFSAQQFPDLHSELNLSSLELGDSALYFCAITGPPGDTQYFGPGTRLTVL.

The gene calls are TRBV7-6 and TRBJ1-3; the D is unclear. Germline V CDR1 and CDR2: SGHVS, FNYEAQ. The CDR3 runs 16 residues. V gave up 1 base and J gave up 2 bases, with 12 bases separating them. The CDR3 DNA sequence: TGTGCCAGCAGCTTAGTGGCGGGAGAAACTGGAAACACCATATATTTT. As protein: CASSLVAGETGNTIYF.

V is TRBV2 and J is TRBJ2-5; 8 bases fit TRBD2. Losses at the gene ends were 6 bases for V and 0 bases for J; bases not matched to a gene: 6. The CDR3 is 15 residues long. Germline values: CDR1 SNHLY, CDR2 FYNNEI. CDR3 DNA: TGTGCCAGCAGCGCCCTGACTAGCGACCAAGAGACCCAGTACTTC. Amino acid sequence: CASSALTSDQETQYF.

The chain uses TRBV2 and TRBJ1-2, with D perhaps TRBD1 (5 bases). The germline CDR1 and CDR2 sequences are SNHLY and FYNNEI. V was pared by 0 bases and J by 4 bases, with 12 bases between. The CDR3 sequence is 15 residues long. The CDR3 region is CASSEAPGHPYGYTF. The CDR3 coding sequence is TGTGCCAGCAGTGAAGCCCCAGGGCACCCCTATGGCTACACCTTC.

A few counts support this clone. The gene calls are TRBV2 and TRBJ1-2, with a tentative D call TRBD1 (6 bases). This CDR3 contains 14 residues. In germline, CDR1 is SNHLY, CDR2 FYNNEI. V was trimmed by 5 bases and J by 8 bases, leaving 18 bases between them. CDR3 bases: TGTGCCAGCAGTTCTTTAGTACAGGGAGTCGGCTACACCTTC. It codes for CASSSLVQGVGYTF.

V is TRBV7-9 and J is TRBJ1-2, with D perhaps TRBD1 (5 bases). The V gene lost 2 bases and the J gene lost 4 bases, with 8 bases spanning the gap. The CDR3 consists of 13 residues. Per the germline V gene, CDR1 is SEHNR and CDR2 is FQNEAQ (reference sequence). The CDR3 DNA follows: TGTGCCAGCAGCTTACAGGGTGCCTATGGCTACACCTTC. This codes for CASSLQGAYGYTF.

Of note for this clone: Relative to the germline gene, one junction end is altered; a read error may explain this. V gene TRBV7-6 combines with J gene TRBJ2-7; 12 bases agree with TRBD2. The germline gives CDR1 SGHVS, CDR2 FNYEAQ. The CDR3 has 15 residues. CDR3 region: CASSLTSGSGYEQHF. CDR3 coding DNA: TGTGCCAGCAGCTTGACTAGCGGGAGCGGGTACGAGCAGCACTTC.

The V and J genes are TRBV6-5 and TRBJ1-4; D is unresolved. The CDR3 runs to 13 residues. Trimming cost V 6 bases and J 5 bases, with 10 bases left between them. The V gene's germline CDR1 is MNHEY and CDR2 SVGAGI. The CDR3 reads CASRDPGNEKLFF. The CDR3 DNA reads TGTGCCAGCAGGGACCCGGGGAATGAAAAACTGTTTTTT.

The rearrangement links TRBV6-1 to TRBJ2-7; D not resolved. CDR1 is MNHNS and CDR2 is SASEGT in the germline V gene. The V gene lost 2 bases and the J gene lost 2 bases, with 10 bases spanning the gap. The length of the CDR3 is 14 residues. CDR3 sequence reads: CASSEFGSAYEQYF. CDR3 coding DNA: TGTGCCAGCAGTGAATTCGGTAGTGCCTACGAGCAGTACTTC.

J is TRBJ1-1 and V is TRBV5-1; D gene unclear. Trimming removed 4 bases at V and 1 base at J, with 14 bases between. CDR3 size: 15 residues. CDR1 and CDR2 from the germline V gene are SGHRS and YFSETQ. As DNA, the CDR3 is TGCGCCAGCAGCCCCTACCCGGCGGGGAACACTGAAGCTTTCTTT. Residues: CASSPYPAGNTEAFF.

The chain couples TRBV2 to TRBJ2-7; D is uncertain. The CDR3 contains 15 residues. Trimming took off 6 bases at V and 2 bases at J, with 17 bases between the two ends. Germline V gives CDR1 SNHLY, CDR2 FYNNEI. The CDR3 DNA is TGTGCCAGCAGCGGAGACCTGTTGAATACCTACGAGCAGTACTTC. This translates into CASSGDLLNTYEQYF.

This chain joins TRBV18 and TRBJ2-1, with D possibly TRBD2 on 5 matching bases. Germline lookup yields CDR1 KGHSH and CDR2 LQKENI. The V gene lost 3 bases and the J gene lost 3 bases, with 9 bases spanning the gap. The CDR3 sequence is 14 residues long. The CDR3 nucleotides are TGTGCCAGCTCACCCTCCGGGGTCTACAATGAGCAGTTCTTC. This sequence encodes CASSPSGVYNEQFF.

V gene TRBV15 combines with J gene TRBJ2-1; 10 nucleotides line up with TRBD2. The germline gives CDR1 LNHNV, CDR2 YYDKDF (reference sequence). V shed 0 bases, J shed 0 bases, and the junction held 5 bases outside the gene matches. This CDR3 has 18 amino acids. The CDR3 nucleotides read TGTGCCACCAGCAGAGATAGGACTAGCGGATTCTCCTACAATGAGCAGTTCTTC. It yields the protein CATSRDRTSGFSYNEQFF.

This rearrangement joins TRBV14 to TRBJ2-2; 12 bases align to TRBD2. V lost 5 bases and J lost 4; bases outside the gene matches: 2. The CDR3 contains 15 residues. Germline CDR1 is SGHDN and CDR2 is FVKESK. CDR3 region: CASSKGLAGTGELFF. CDR3 nucleotides: TGTGCCAGCAGCAAGGGACTAGCGGGCACCGGGGAGCTGTTTTTT.

This chain links TRBV19 with TRBJ1-2, with a tentative D call TRBD1 (5 bases). This CDR3 region has 15 residues. Germline CDR1 and CDR2: LNHDA and SQIVND (reference sequence). V was trimmed by 3 bases and J by 3 bases, leaving 14 bases between them. CDR3 residues: CASSIGQGGDYGYTF. As DNA, the CDR3 is TGTGCCAGTAGTATCGGCCAGGGAGGGGACTATGGCTACACCTTC.

The V and J genes are TRBV6-1 and TRBJ2-1; D gene ambiguous. This CDR3 comprises 13 residues. Germline V gene data show CDR1 as MNHNS and CDR2 as SASEGT. V gave up 2 bases and J gave up 8 bases, with 10 bases separating them. The CDR3 sequence: CASSESPGYEQFF. The CDR3 DNA sequence: TGTGCCAGCAGTGAAAGTCCAGGATATGAGCAGTTCTTC.

The rearrangement joins TRBV19 to TRBJ1-2; 10 bases align to TRBD1. Germline V CDR1 and CDR2: LNHDA, SQIVND (reference sequence). The length of the CDR3 is 16 residues. The V segment lost 4 bases and the J segment 8 bases; nucleotides outside the gene matches: 13. CDR3 nucleotides: TGTGCCAGTAGTAACCCCGCTTTGGACAGGGGGAAAGGCTACACCTTC. Its translation: CASSNPALDRGKGYTF.

In its sample, this clone was seen once. The chain couples TRBV4-1 to TRBJ2-7; 7 bases map to TRBD2. Germline lookup yields CDR1 MGHRA and CDR2 YSYEKL. The CDR3 has 16 amino acids. V lost 4 bases, J lost 3 bases, and 12 bases stayed unmatched. DNA for the CDR3: TGCGCCAGCAGCCGGGCAGCGGGACGGACGATCTACGAGCAGTACTTC. Amino acid sequence: CASSRAAGRTIYEQYF.

The genes are TRBV2 and TRBJ1-3; no clear D. The CDR3 totals 15 residues. CDR1 is SNHLY and CDR2 is FYNNEI in the germline V gene. Trimming left V 0 bases short and J 5 bases short, with 11 bases between. CDR3 residues: CASSEAHRGRNTIYF. Here the CDR3 DNA reads TGTGCCAGCAGTGAAGCGCACCGGGGAAGAAACACCATATATTTT.

This rearrangement joins TRBV5-6 to TRBJ2-7; a weak D match, TRBD1 (6 bases). The tail of the sequence fits TRBJ2-5 better, so the J call may be wrong. CDR1 is SGHDT and CDR2 is YYEEEE in the germline V gene. The CDR3 extends over 13 amino acids. CDR3 residues: CASSLSDRETQYF. The CDR3 region has the DNA TGTGCCAGCAGCTTGTCAGACAGGGAGACCCAGTACTTC.

V usage is TRBV6-5 and J usage is TRBJ2-3; D might be TRBD2 (6 bases). CDR3 length: 13 amino acids. V was cut by 5 bases and J by 5 bases, with 11 bases left in between. The germline V gene encodes CDR1 MNHEY and CDR2 SVGAGI. Here the CDR3 reads CASSGQEGDTQYF. CDR3 bases: TGTGCCAGCAGTGGGCAGGAGGGAGATACGCAGTATTTT.

The V and J genes are TRBV4-1 and TRBJ2-7, with 8 bases aligning to TRBD2. Germline V gene data show CDR1 as MGHRA and CDR2 as YSYEKL. The ends lost 0 bases at V and 11 bases at J; junction bases unmatched: 3. The CDR3 contains 12 residues. CDR3 protein: CASSQDGTREYF. The CDR3 DNA reads TGCGCCAGCAGCCAAGATGGGACTAGAGAGTACTTC.

The rearrangement joins TRBV30 to TRBJ2-3, with D maybe TRBD2 (6 bases). V lost 7 bases and J 4 bases, leaving 21 bases between the germline ends. The length of the CDR3 is 15 residues. CDR1 and CDR2 (germline): GTSNPN, SVGIG (reference sequence). Here the CDR3 DNA reads TGTGCCTCCACTCCCCCTGCGGGGTGGGCAGATACGCAGTATTTT. Translating it yields CASTPPAGWADTQYF.